A selection of T cell receptor beta chains follows, all from one sample in a study of cytotoxic CD8 clonotypes in ibrutinib-treated CLL. Assay: immunoSEQ multiplex PCR; the TCRdb copy retains only in-frame clones and omits some. The table records about 140,000 clones, 80% of them present only once. The starting material was PBMCs, obtained after 36 months of ibrutinib treatment. All receptors come from a human donor with chronic lymphocytic leukemia. Both conserved end residues are part of each CDR3. The D gene is left open where the match is weak. A clone size is listed for some rows: how often the clone was seen (once, few, many), or a class if it is expanded.

CAIKDSTDTQYF	TGTGCCATCAAGGATAGCACAGATACGCAGTATTTT	NA	NA	TRBV10-3	TRBJ2-3
CEGRVPDEQFF	TGTGAAGGAAGGGTACCGGATGAGCAGTTCTTC	NA	NA	TRBV27	TRBJ2-1
CASSLSQGGGNTIYF	TGTGCCAGCAGCTTATCCCAGGGCGGTGGAAACACCATATATTTT	few	NA	TRBV7-7	TRBJ1-3
CASTMAGSTDTQYF	TGTGCCAGCACGATGGCGGGTAGCACAGATACGCAGTATTTT	NA	NA	TRBV2	TRBJ2-3
CASSAPGNNEQFF	TGTGCCAGCAGCGCCCCCGGAAACAATGAGCAGTTCTTC	NA	NA	TRBV6-5	TRBJ2-1
CASTQTSANTGELFF	TGTGCCAGCACCCAGACCAGCGCGAACACCGGGGAGCTGTTTTTT	NA	NA	TRBV6-5	TRBJ2-2
CASQDRNKNIQYF	TGTGCCAGCCAGGACAGGAACAAAAACATTCAGTACTTC	NA	TRBD1	TRBV6-6	TRBJ2-4
CASSLTGTSGVISYWNEQFF	TGCGCCAGCAGCCTCACCGGGACTAGCGGGGTAATTAGTTACTGGAATGAGCAGTTCTTC	NA	TRBD2	TRBV4-1	TRBJ2-1
CGGSETEAFF	TGCGGAGGTTCGGAGACTGAAGCTTTCTTT	NA	NA	TRBV29-1	TRBJ1-1
CASSLGVGEAFF	TGTGCCAGCAGCTTGGGGGTGGGTGAAGCTTTCTTT	NA	NA	TRBV5-4	TRBJ1-1
CASGWAPNTEAFF	TGTGCCAGTGGATGGGCCCCGAACACTGAAGCTTTCTTT	NA	NA	TRBV19	TRBJ1-1
CASSELAGPYEQYF	TGTGCCAGCAGTGAACTAGCGGGACCCTACGAGCAGTACTTC	NA	TRBD2	TRBV6-5	TRBJ2-7
CASSLMGQLYGYTF	TGTGCCAGCAGTTTAATGGGACAGCTCTATGGCTACACCTTC	NA	TRBD1	TRBV28	TRBJ1-2
CAWTMTGVYEQYF	TGTGCCTGGACTATGACAGGGGTCTACGAGCAGTACTTC	NA	TRBD1	TRBV30	TRBJ2-7
CASSAYYTPYEQYF	TGTGCCAGCAGCGCCTACTACACCCCCTACGAGCAGTACTTC	few	NA	TRBV5-6	TRBJ2-7
CASSDQPSRTDTQYF	TGTGCCAGCAGTGATCAGCCATCGCGCACAGATACGCAGTATTTT	NA	NA	TRBV6-4	TRBJ2-3